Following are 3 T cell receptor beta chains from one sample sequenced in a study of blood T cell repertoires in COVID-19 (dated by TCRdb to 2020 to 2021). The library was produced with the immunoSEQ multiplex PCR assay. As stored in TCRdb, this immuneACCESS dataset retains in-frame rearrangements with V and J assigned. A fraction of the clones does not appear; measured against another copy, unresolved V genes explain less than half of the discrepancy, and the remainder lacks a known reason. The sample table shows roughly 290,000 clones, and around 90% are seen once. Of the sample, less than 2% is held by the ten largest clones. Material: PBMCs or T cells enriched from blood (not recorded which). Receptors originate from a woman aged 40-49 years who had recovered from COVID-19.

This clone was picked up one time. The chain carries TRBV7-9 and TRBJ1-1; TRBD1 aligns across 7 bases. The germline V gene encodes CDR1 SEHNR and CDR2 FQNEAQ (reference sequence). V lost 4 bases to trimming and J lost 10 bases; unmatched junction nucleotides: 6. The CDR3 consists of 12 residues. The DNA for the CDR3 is TGTGCCAGCAGCTCTACAGGGGTTGCAGCTTTCTTT. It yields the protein CASSSTGVAAFF.

The DNA for the CDR3 is TGTGCCAGCTCACCCGTGGCAGGGGGCTCTGGAAACACCATATATTTT. This codes for CASSPVAGGSGNTIYF. This chain connects TRBV18 to TRBJ1-3, with TRBD1 matching 7 bases. CDR3 length: 16 amino acids. CDR1 and CDR2 (germline): KGHSH, LQKENI. With 3 bases clipped from V and 0 bases from J, the junction kept 5 bases outside the gene matches.

The CDR3 nucleotides are TGCAGCGTTGCTAGCGGGAGGTTACCCTACAATGAGCAGTTCTTC. It yields the protein CSVASGRLPYNEQFF. The gene calls are TRBV29-1 and TRBJ2-1, with TRBD2 matching over 11 bases. The CDR3 contains 15 residues. Trimming removed 4 bases from V and 2 bases from J; junction bases left unmatched: 4. The germline CDR1 and CDR2 sequences are SQVTM and ANQGSEA.